Below, 20 T cell receptor beta chains from the same sample are listed, as sequenced in a study of T cell clonotyping in hematopoietic cell transplantation. This table comes from immunoSEQ multiplex PCR, and its TCRdb copy is limited to in-frame clones, with some not included. The data contain 69,000 or so clones, just under 95% of them seen just once; the ten biggest clones take up 1.6%. What was sequenced was peripheral blood mononuclear cells. Receptors originate from a man aged 50 or older in good health. Some clones in this sample may be carry-over from other donors' samples.

This clone was seen only a few times. This rearrangement joins TRBV29-1 to TRBJ1-3; D might be TRBD1 (6 bases). V lost 4 bases, J lost 2 bases, and 12 bases lay in between. CDR3 size: 14 residues. The V gene's germline CDR1 is SQVTM and CDR2 ANQGSEA. The DNA of the CDR3 is TGCAGCGTTGTGGACAGAGTCCCTGGAAACACCATATATTTT. Protein: CSVVDRVPGNTIYF.

The gene calls are TRBV28 and TRBJ1-6; 7 positions agree with TRBD1. V lost 4 bases, J lost 6 bases, and 6 bases stayed unmatched. The CDR3 consists of 15 residues. Germline assignment: CDR1 MDHEN and CDR2 SYDVKM. The CDR3 coding sequence is TGTGCCAGCAGTTCCCCCCACAGGGGTAATTCACCCCTCCACTTT. Protein product: CASSSPHRGNSPLHF.

The rearrangement joins TRBV27 to TRBJ1-4; D uncertain. This CDR3 has 14 residues. The germline V and J ends were trimmed by 3 bases and 8 bases, with 13 bases remaining between them. Germline V lookup: CDR1 MNHEY, CDR2 SMNVEV (reference sequence). CDR3 sequence reads: CASSFVGVDEKLFF. The CDR3, as DNA: TGTGCCAGCAGTTTCGTCGGGGTAGACGAAAAACTGTTTTTT.

V is TRBV5-1 and J is TRBJ1-2; 9 bases match TRBD1. The length of the CDR3 is 14 residues. Trimming removed 4 bases from V and 5 bases from J; junction bases left unmatched: 6. CDR1 and CDR2 (germline): SGHRS, YFSETQ. CDR3 amino acids: CASSAQTGGYGYTF. The CDR3, as DNA: TGCGCCAGCAGCGCCCAGACAGGGGGATATGGCTACACCTTC.

This chain joins TRBV15 and TRBJ2-1; D may correspond to TRBD1 or TRBD2 (5 bases each). Germline CDR1 reads LNHNV; CDR2 reads YYDKDF (reference sequence). The CDR3 spans 17 residues. The V end lost 1 base, the J end lost 0 bases, and 13 bases lay between the germline ends. CDR3 residues: CATSRASGGSSYNEQFF. In DNA form, the CDR3 reads TGTGCCACCAGCAGAGCGTCTGGGGGAAGCTCCTACAATGAGCAGTTCTTC.

CDR3 residues: CASSSREVTEAFF. CDR3 sequence (DNA): TGCGCCAGCAGCTCCAGGGAAGTTACTGAAGCTTTCTTT. The V and J genes are TRBV5-1 and TRBJ1-1; a possible D gene is TRBD1 (5 bases). Trimming removed 3 bases from V and 5 bases from J, with 11 bases in between. The germline gives CDR1 SGHRS, CDR2 YFSETQ. The CDR3 is made up of 13 amino acids.

The rearrangement joins TRBV27 to TRBJ2-5; D possibly corresponds to TRBD2 (6 bases). V was clipped by 4 bases and J by 5 bases, with 17 bases between them. From germline, CDR1 is MNHEY and CDR2 SMNVEV (reference sequence). This CDR3 is 15 amino acids long. CDR3 nucleotide sequence: TGTGCCAGCAGTTCCGGGGCGGGAATTAGGGAGACCCAGTACTTC. It specifies CASSSGAGIRETQYF.

The chain joins TRBV7-8 to TRBJ2-5; D unresolved. The length of the CDR3 is 14 residues. The germline gives CDR1 SGHVS, CDR2 FQNEAQ. V shed 2 bases and J shed 5 bases, with 12 bases lying between them. The CDR3 DNA reads as TGTGCCAGCAGCTTATCAGCTGGTGGGGAGACCCAGTACTTC. This gives the protein CASSLSAGGETQYF.

This clone was detected only once. This CDR3 is CASRRQYGGNQPQHF. In nucleotides, the CDR3 is TGTGCCAGCAGACGACAGTACGGTGGCAATCAGCCCCAGCATTTT. The chain recombines TRBV2 with TRBJ1-5; TRBD1 is a possible D gene (5 bases). CDR1 is SNHLY and CDR2 is FYNNEI in the germline V gene. The CDR3 extends over 15 amino acids. Trimming took off 6 bases at V and 2 bases at J, with 14 bases between the two ends.

The V and J genes are TRBV11-3 and TRBJ2-7; 8 bases agree with TRBD1. Germline assignment: CDR1 SGHNT and CDR2 YENEEA. After removal of 5 bases from V and 2 bases from J, the junction contained 5 bases not matched to a gene. The CDR3 spans 14 residues. CDR3 residues: CASSHRGNTYEQYF. The CDR3 DNA is TGTGCCAGCAGCCACAGGGGGAATACCTACGAGCAGTACTTC.

CDR3 sequence (DNA): TGTGCCAGCAGCTTGGCCCGCCAGTGGTCCTACAATGAGCAGTTCTTC. This codes for CASSLARQWSYNEQFF. V usage is TRBV5-6 and J usage is TRBJ2-1; D gene uncertain. The germline gives CDR1 SGHDT, CDR2 YYEEEE. The CDR3 is 16 amino acids. The V end was cut by 0 bases, the J end by 1 base, with 11 bases between.

The J gene is TRBJ1-2, the V gene TRBV28, with D uncertain. Between the trimmed V and J ends, which lost 5 bases and 5 bases, there was a span of 3 bases. The length of the CDR3 is 10 residues. The germline V gene has CDR1 MDHEN and CDR2 SYDVKM. The CDR3 protein is CASSKYGYTF. As DNA, the CDR3 is TGTGCCAGCAGTAAATATGGCTACACCTTC.

CDR3 sequence (DNA): TGTGCCAGCAGTTTTCCCGGGACAGGGAGAGCTAACTATGGCTACACCTTC. It codes for CASSFPGTGRANYGYTF. The chain carries TRBV28 and TRBJ1-2; 9 nucleotides match TRBD1. This CDR3 has 17 amino acids. J lost 0 bases, V lost 3 bases, and 8 bases had no gene match. The V gene's germline CDR1 is MDHEN and CDR2 SYDVKM.

The V and J genes are TRBV5-8 and TRBJ2-7, with unresolved D. The CDR3 runs 12 residues. V lost 0 bases and J 5 bases, leaving 6 bases between the germline ends. Germline loops: CDR1 SGHTS, CDR2 YDEGEE. The chain's CDR3 is CASSLAWDEQYF. The CDR3 DNA sequence: TGTGCCAGCAGCTTGGCATGGGACGAGCAGTACTTC.

The chain carries TRBV9 and TRBJ1-2; 9 bases fit TRBD1. The CDR3 covers 13 residues. V was pared by 0 bases and J by 6 bases, with 0 bases of the junction left unmatched. CDR1 is SGDLS, CDR2 YYNGEE, per germline. The chain's CDR3 is CASSVGTGDGYTF. The CDR3 coding sequence is TGTGCCAGCAGCGTAGGGACAGGGGATGGCTACACCTTC.

This clone occurred once. The V gene is TRBV5-1, the J gene TRBJ2-3, with TRBD1 matching over 9 bases. The germline V gene encodes CDR1 SGHRS and CDR2 YFSETQ. V dropped 5 bases and J dropped 5; count of bases not matched to a gene: 6. There are 14 residues in the CDR3. The chain's CDR3 is CASRTGGGIDTQYF. The CDR3 nucleotides read TGCGCCAGCAGGACAGGGGGAGGAATAGATACGCAGTATTTT. Full variable domain (outside the CDR3, taken from reference TRBV5-1 and TRBJ2-3): KAGVTQTPRYLIKTRGQQVTLSCSPISGHRSVSWYQQTPGQGLQFLFEYFSETQRNKGNFPGRFSGRQFSNSRSEMNVSTLELGDSALYLCASRTGGGIDTQYFGPGTRLTVL.

The chain uses TRBV7-3 and TRBJ2-3; possible D gene TRBD2, 6 bases. Trimming took 5 bases from V and 3 from J, leaving 12 bases between them. Germline CDR1 reads SGHTA; CDR2 reads FQGTGA. The CDR3 spans 14 residues. CDR3 sequence: CASSPQRGTDTQYF. CDR3 bases: TGTGCCAGCAGCCCCCAACGGGGGACAGATACGCAGTATTTT.

V gene TRBV28 combines with J gene TRBJ1-1, with 9 bases identical to TRBD1. J gave up 10 bases and V 4 bases, and 7 bases lay outside the gene matches. Germline V gives CDR1 MDHEN, CDR2 SYDVKM. The CDR3 spans 13 residues. The CDR3, as DNA: TGTGCCAGCAGTTCAACAGGGGGCGTCGTAGCTTTCTTT. Translation gives CASSSTGGVVAFF.

The chain recombines TRBV7-2 with TRBJ2-5; 9 bases match TRBD1. The ends lost 4 bases at V and 5 bases at J; junction bases unmatched: 5. The length of the CDR3 is 14 residues. The germline V gene has CDR1 SGHTA and CDR2 FQGNSA. This CDR3 is CASSSYGQGETQYF. The DNA of the CDR3 is TGTGCCAGCAGCTCCTACGGACAGGGGGAGACCCAGTACTTC.

This chain joins TRBV11-3 and TRBJ2-7; perhaps TRBD1 as D (6 bases). This CDR3 has 13 residues. Trimming took off 3 bases at V and 7 bases at J, with 13 bases between the two ends. Germline CDR1 reads SGHNT; CDR2 reads YENEEA. The CDR3 region has the DNA TGTGCCAGCAGCTTGGTCCAAGGGGGTGAGCAGTACTTC. Protein product: CASSLVQGGEQYF.